One sample yielded the 19 T cell receptor beta chains listed below, sequenced in a study of graft-versus-host responses after intestinal transplantation. This table comes from immunoSEQ multiplex PCR, and its TCRdb copy is limited to in-frame clones, with some not included. The sample shows 35,000 to 45,000 clones, around nine tenths of them seen only once. Sequences were derived from PBMCs, sampled 524 days after transplant. Receptor source: a human patient who received an intestinal transplant, so some T cells may come from the graft donor.

This chain connects TRBV28 to TRBJ2-4; no reliable D call. The germline V gene has CDR1 MDHEN and CDR2 SYDVKM. The CDR3 has 15 amino acids. V dropped 3 bases and J dropped 3 bases, with 12 bases sitting between them. CDR3 nucleotides: TGTGCCAGCAGTTTTAACGCGTTGGGCAAAAACATTCAGTACTTC. It codes for CASSFNALGKNIQYF.

A few counts support this clone. The CDR3 sequence is CASSSTPYEQYF. The CDR3 nucleotides read TGTGCCAGCAGTTCAACTCCCTACGAGCAGTACTTC. The chain uses TRBV6-1 and TRBJ2-7; D remains unclear. The CDR3 consists of 12 residues. Per germline, CDR1 MNHNS and CDR2 SASEGT. Trimming removed 5 bases at V and 2 bases at J, with 7 bases between.

This chain uses TRBV5-6 with TRBJ2-5, with D perhaps TRBD1 or TRBD2 (6 bases each). This CDR3 spans 16 amino acids. V lost 4 bases to trimming and J lost 1 base, with 17 bases between them. Germline V lookup: CDR1 SGHDT, CDR2 YYEEEE. CDR3 amino acids: CASSSLSRDTQETQYF. CDR3 coding DNA: TGTGCCAGCAGCAGCCTTTCGCGGGACACCCAAGAGACCCAGTACTTC.

The chain links TRBV6-6 to TRBJ1-2; D possibly corresponds to TRBD1 (5 bases). The CDR3 length is 14 residues. Trimming removed 0 bases from V and 4 bases from J, with 9 bases in between. The germline V gene encodes CDR1 MNHNY and CDR2 SVGAGI (reference sequence). In DNA form, the CDR3 reads TGTGCCAGCAGTTACTCGATTACAGGCTATGGCTACACCTTC. It is translated as CASSYSITGYGYTF.

The chain recombines TRBV5-8 with TRBJ2-3; D tentatively reads TRBD1 or TRBD2 (6 bases each). Between the trimmed V and J ends, which lost 3 bases and 6 bases, there was a span of 23 bases. CDR1 is SGHTS, CDR2 YDEGEE, per germline. There are 17 residues in the CDR3. CDR3 loop: CASSWRGTRSPVDTQYF. The CDR3 coding sequence is TGTGCCAGCAGCTGGAGGGGGACAAGGTCGCCCGTTGATACGCAGTATTTT.

The V call is TRBV4-1, the J call TRBJ2-7; TRBD1 matches at 9 bases. There are 17 residues in the CDR3. Per the germline V gene, CDR1 is MGHRA and CDR2 is YSYEKL. After removal of 3 bases from V and 1 base from J, the junction contained 10 bases not matched to a gene. CDR3 residues: CASSHSRDRVTSYEQYF. The DNA of the CDR3 is TGCGCCAGCAGCCACAGCCGGGACAGGGTCACTTCCTACGAGCAGTACTTC.

The rearrangement uses TRBV13 and TRBJ2-5; no firm D call. Germline V gene sequence: CDR1 PRHDT, CDR2 FYEKMQ (reference sequence). The CDR3 runs to 15 residues. Trimming took off 5 bases at V and 4 bases at J, with 17 bases between the two ends. The CDR3 bases are TGTGCCAGCAGCACCCGGACCCCCGTGAGAGAGACCCAGTACTTC. This sequence encodes CASSTRTPVRETQYF.

The gene calls are TRBV4-3 and TRBJ2-3; no firm D call. The CDR3 has 16 residues. Germline V gene lookup returns CDR1 LGHNA and CDR2 YSLEER. V shed 4 bases and J shed 1 base, with 15 bases lying between them. CDR3 residues: CASSLWVKAGTDTQYF. In DNA, the CDR3 is TGCGCCAGCAGCCTCTGGGTAAAGGCAGGCACAGATACGCAGTATTTT.

The chain combines TRBV20-1 with TRBJ2-3; no definite D call. Trimming left V 1 base short and J 1 base short, with 0 bases between. The CDR3 consists of 11 residues. Looked up from germline, CDR1 is DFQATT and CDR2 is SNEGSKA (reference sequence). CDR3 protein: CSARGTDTQYF. The CDR3 DNA is TGCAGTGCTAGAGGCACAGATACGCAGTATTTT.

The J gene is TRBJ2-2, the V gene TRBV19; D is unclear. The CDR3 spans 14 residues. The germline V gene encodes CDR1 LNHDA and CDR2 SQIVND (reference sequence). V was clipped by 7 bases and J by 6 bases, with 15 bases between them. The CDR3 bases are TGTGCCAGTAACCAAAAAGGGCAGGCCGGGGAGCTGTTTTTT. It is translated as CASNQKGQAGELFF.

This chain's CDR3 is CASSYEAGVSYEQYF. For the CDR3, the DNA is TGTGCCAGCAGTTACGAAGCGGGAGTTTCCTACGAGCAGTACTTC. The chain employs TRBV6-6 and TRBJ2-7; 8 positions match TRBD2. The germline V gene has CDR1 MNHNY and CDR2 SVGAGI (reference sequence). The CDR3 is 15 amino acids. V trimming: 2 bases; J trimming: 1 base; junction bases outside the gene matches: 4.

The V and J genes are TRBV6-5 and TRBJ2-7, with D hard to call. V was pared by 3 bases and J by 4 bases, with 16 bases between. Germline values: CDR1 MNHEY, CDR2 SVGAGI. This CDR3 has 15 residues. CDR3 residues: CASSYQETPLYEQYF. CDR3 coding DNA: TGTGCCAGCAGTTATCAGGAGACACCCCTTTACGAGCAGTACTTC.

The V and J genes are TRBV18 and TRBJ2-7, with D unresolved. The germline V gene encodes CDR1 KGHSH and CDR2 LQKENI. Trimming took off 2 bases at V and 4 bases at J, with 9 bases between the two ends. The CDR3 is 13 amino acids. This CDR3 is CASSPEDSYEQYF. The DNA for the CDR3 is TGTGCCAGCTCACCAGAAGATTCTTACGAGCAGTACTTC.

This clone came up once. This chain links TRBV28 with TRBJ2-4; TRBD1 matches 9 bases. CDR1 MDHEN and CDR2 SYDVKM come from the germline V gene. With 3 bases clipped from V and 1 base from J, the junction kept 13 bases outside the gene matches. This CDR3 comprises 19 residues. Written as DNA, the CDR3 is TGTGCCAGCAGTTTCCCCGGGACAGGGTTAGATAAGGCCAAAAACATTCAGTACTTC. Its protein product is CASSFPGTGLDKAKNIQYF.

The chain employs TRBV10-3 and TRBJ2-7; D not resolved. Trimming shortened V by 4 bases and J by 5 bases, and 15 bases separated the two germline ends. This CDR3 is built from 14 residues. CDR1 is ENHRY and CDR2 is SYGVKD in the germline V gene. The CDR3 sequence: CAISVKRVFHEQYF. The CDR3, as DNA: TGTGCCATCAGTGTTAAAAGGGTCTTCCACGAGCAGTACTTC.

The V and J genes are TRBV5-1 and TRBJ2-1, with 10 bases identical to TRBD2. The CDR3 covers 15 residues. Germline V CDR1 and CDR2: SGHRS, YFSETQ. The ends lost 7 bases at V and 7 bases at J; junction bases unmatched: 11. The CDR3 DNA is TGCGCCAGCTCTCCAAGCGGGAGGGGTGGGAATGAGCAGTTCTTC. Its protein product is CASSPSGRGGNEQFF.

The chain has TRBV7-6 and TRBJ2-2; the D is unclear. The CDR3 loop spans 12 amino acids. Germline V gene sequence: CDR1 SGHVS, CDR2 FNYEAQ. V was pared by 5 bases and J by 6 bases, with 7 bases between. CDR3 loop: CASSPDAGELFF. Written as DNA, the CDR3 is TGTGCCAGCAGCCCCGACGCCGGGGAGCTGTTTTTT.

The chain joins TRBV5-1 to TRBJ2-3; D is perhaps TRBD1 (6 bases). Trimming removed 0 bases from V and 2 bases from J, with 10 bases in between. CDR1 SGHRS and CDR2 YFSETQ come from the germline V gene. CDR3 length: 15 residues. Here the CDR3 DNA reads TGCGCCAGCAGCTTGGGGGGGCACACCACAGATACGCAGTATTTT. Encoded protein: CASSLGGHTTDTQYF.

The chain carries TRBV7-9 and TRBJ2-5, with 9 bases identical to TRBD2. Germline lookup yields CDR1 SEHNR and CDR2 FQNEAQ (reference sequence). The CDR3 runs 16 residues. With 1 base clipped from V and 1 base from J, the junction kept 4 bases outside the gene matches. The CDR3 DNA reads as TGTGCCAGCAGCTTAGGGCTAGCGGGAATCCAAGAGACCCAGTACTTC. Translation: CASSLGLAGIQETQYF.